These T cell receptor beta chains were read from a single sample in a study of Graves' ophthalmopathy and Graves' hyperthyroidism. TCRdb re-analysed the multiplex PCR reads in MiXCR, keeping a single row per CDR3 protein. The sample comprises some 410,000 distinct CDR3 sequences, around 21% of which are singletons, and 2.5% to 3.5% rests with the top ten. Sequencing was carried out using peripheral blood. These TCRs come from a woman under 30 with stable Graves' hyperthyroidism. Both conserved end residues are part of each CDR3. Each record gives: J gene, D gene, V gene, clone size, CDR3 DNA, CDR3 protein. The D gene is left open where the match is weak. A row's size may be missing; if present it is once, few, many or a size class.

TRBJ2-7 NA TRBV7-8 NA TGTGCCAGCAGCCCACAAGGGCGGCCGTACGAGCAGTACTTC CASSPQGRPYEQYF
TRBJ2-7 NA TRBV12-5 many TGTGCTAGTGGTTACTCTGGCGGGGTTTCCCGCCCGGCCGAGCAGTACTTC CASGYSGGVSRPAEQYF
TRBJ2-5 NA TRBV6-2/TRBV6-3 many TGTGCCAGCACCCCCGGGGGAGCCGAGACCCAGTACTTC CASTPGGAETQYF
TRBJ2-2 TRBD2 TRBV20-1 many TGCAGTGCTAGAGATCTCCGGCGGGAGACCGGGGAGCTGTTTTTT CSARDLRRETGELFF
TRBJ2-7 TRBD1 TRBV28 NA TGTGCCAGCAGTGGGACAGGGTTCATCTACGAGCAGTACTTC CASSGTGFIYEQYF
TRBJ1-1 TRBD1 TRBV16 many TGTGCCAGCAGCCAATCGAGTATACAGGGGCTATATATGAACACTGAAGCTTTCTTT CASSQSSIQGLYMNTEAFF
TRBJ1-1 TRBD1 TRBV28 NA TGTGCCAGCAGTATGGACAGGGGCCTGAACACTGAAGCTTTCTTT CASSMDRGLNTEAFF
TRBJ1-2 NA TRBV20-1 many TGCAGTGCTAGAGATGACAGTTTGGGGTATGGCTACACCTTC CSARDDSLGYGYTF
TRBJ1-4 NA TRBV7-2 many TGTGCCAGCAGCTTGGGAGCTAATGAAAAACTGTTTTTT CASSLGANEKLFF
TRBJ2-5 TRBD2 TRBV12-3/TRBV12-4 many TGTGCCAGCAGGCGGACTAGTTGGGAGACCCAGTACTTC CASRRTSWETQYF
TRBJ1-2 NA TRBV28 many TGTGCCAGCAGTCTTCGGACGGAAGGCTACACCTTC CASSLRTEGYTF
TRBJ2-7 TRBD1 TRBV6-5 many TGTGCCAGCAGACGACAGGGCGGTTCCTACGAGCAGTACTTC CASRRQGGSYEQYF
TRBJ1-2 NA TRBV30 NA TGTGCCTGGAGTGTACAGCTCAACTATGGCTACACCTTC CAWSVQLNYGYTF
TRBJ1-1 NA TRBV9 many TGTGCCAGCAACATGGGGGGCACTGAAGCTTTCTTT CASNMGGTEAFF
TRBJ2-5 NA TRBV12-3/TRBV12-4 many TGTGCCAGCCGGACCAGGGGCCACAATAGGTCACAAGCTCAAGAGACCCAGTACTTC CASRTRGHNRSQAQETQYF
TRBJ1-5 NA TRBV12-3/TRBV12-4 NA TGTGCCAGCAGTCCCTCTTGGTCAGCCCAGCATTTT CASSPSWSAQHF
TRBJ1-1 NA TRBV20-1 many TGCAGTGCTAGAGTTTGGCAGGAGGGCACTGAAGCTTTCTTT CSARVWQEGTEAFF
TRBJ2-7 TRBD2 TRBV29-1 many TGCAGCGTTGATCTGACTAGCGGGGCTAGCTACGAGCAGTACTTC CSVDLTSGASYEQYF
TRBJ2-7 NA TRBV28 many TGTGCCAGCAGTTTCGTCCCTAACCAGCAGTACTTC CASSFVPNQQYF
TRBJ2-7 TRBD2 TRBV20-1 NA TGCAGTGCTAGCCTGGCCGGGAGGGCTTACGAGCAGTACTTC CSASLAGRAYEQYF
TRBJ1-6 NA TRBV6-1 NA TGTGCCAGCAGCCCAAGGTATTGGGGTTCGCATTCACCCCTCCACTTT CASSPRYWGSHSPLHF
TRBJ2-4 TRBD1 TRBV6-5 many TGTGCCAGCAACCGAGGACAGGACTCCATTCAGTACTTC CASNRGQDSIQYF
TRBJ2-4 NA TRBV20-1 NA TGCAGTGCTAGCCCCTTTGTTAAAAACATTAAGTACTTC CSASPFVKNIKYF